Listed here is a single TCR beta chain. Its antigen is currently unknown. The data were obtained in a study of T cell responses to AZD1222 COVID-19 vaccine. The study's findings and limits: Reportedly, close to half of spike-specific TCRs are directed against unmutated variant regions.

Some clones are missing from TCRdb's copy, which holds only in-frame ones; the method was immunoSEQ multiplex PCR. Of about 96,000 clones in the sample, roughly 90% were seen once. V lost 8 bases and J lost 6; bases outside the gene matches: 11. This CDR3 comprises 15 residues. Germline V gives CDR1 SEHNR, CDR2 FQNEAQ (reference sequence). The source of this sequence is an adult in good health. The starting material was peripheral blood, obtained on day 0 of AZD1222 vaccination. This rearrangement joins TRBV7-9 to TRBJ2-7; 12 bases line up with TRBD2. The CDR3: CASVLLSSGRGEQYF. For the CDR3, the DNA is TGTGCCAGCGTTCTCTTGTCTAGCGGGAGGGGCGAGCAGTACTTC. Full variable domain (rest looked up from reference TRBV7-9 and TRBJ2-7): DTGVSQNPRHKITKRGQNVTFRCDPISEHNRLYWYRQTLGQGPEFLTYFQNEAQLEKSRLLSDRFSAERPKGSFSTLEIQRTEQGDSAMYLCASVLLSSGRGEQYFGPGTRLTVT.